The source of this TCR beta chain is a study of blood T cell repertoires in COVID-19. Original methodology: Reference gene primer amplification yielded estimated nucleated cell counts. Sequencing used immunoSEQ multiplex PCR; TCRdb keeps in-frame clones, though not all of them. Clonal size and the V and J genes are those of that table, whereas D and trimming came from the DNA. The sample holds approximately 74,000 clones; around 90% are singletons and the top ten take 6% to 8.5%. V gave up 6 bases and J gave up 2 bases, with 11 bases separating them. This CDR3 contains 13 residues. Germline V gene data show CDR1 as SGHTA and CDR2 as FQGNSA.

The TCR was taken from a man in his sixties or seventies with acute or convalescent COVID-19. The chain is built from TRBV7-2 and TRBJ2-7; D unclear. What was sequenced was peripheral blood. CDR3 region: CASSQRVTYEQYF. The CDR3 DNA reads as TGTGCCAGCAGTCAACGGGTTACCTACGAGCAGTACTTC.